Following are 21 T cell receptor beta chains from one sample sequenced in a study of monozygotic twins with inflammatory bowel disease. TCRdb derives one entry per CDR3 protein from the 5' RACE reads, leaving out DNA. The sample features around 140,000 distinct CDR3 sequences, with 1% to 1.5% in its top ten. Material: blood. All receptors come from a human donor with ulcerative colitis or Crohn's disease, or a healthy co-twin of an affected twin (not recorded which).

This sequence joins TRBV7-3 and TRBJ1-3; TCRdb names TRBD1, which stays unverified in the absence of DNA. Germline V lookup: CDR1 SGHTA, CDR2 FQGTGA. The CDR3 runs 16 residues. CDR3 protein: CASSLSDRGPGNTIYF.

The chain uses TRBV5-1 and TRBJ2-3; TCRdb picks TRBD1, but there is no DNA to check that call. Germline CDR1 and CDR2: SGHRS and YFSETQ. CDR3 length equals 15 residues. The CDR3: CASRDRDRSTDTQYF.

The genes are TRBV20-1 and TRBJ2-1; TCRdb outputs TRBD2, but without DNA this stays unchecked. Germline V gene sequence: CDR1 DFQATT, CDR2 SNEGSKA (reference sequence). CDR3 length equals 14 residues. CDR3 amino acids: CSVDRLAGKNEQFF.

The chain's CDR3 is CASSTYQGTQYF. V and J are TRBV28 and TRBJ2-5. Per germline, CDR1 MDHEN and CDR2 SYDVKM. The CDR3 loop spans 12 amino acids.

The chain joins TRBV7-9 to TRBJ2-3. The CDR3 is made up of 15 amino acids. CDR1 is SEHNR, CDR2 FQNEAQ, per germline (reference sequence). CDR3 residues: CASSRSGITPDTQYF.

The chain has TRBV27 and TRBJ1-3; the TCRdb D gene call, TRBD1, has no DNA to confirm it. Germline values: CDR1 MNHEY, CDR2 SMNVEV (reference sequence). This CDR3 region has 15 residues. The CDR3 spells CASSRTAMSGNTIYF.

This chain joins TRBV6-2 or TRBV6-3 and TRBJ1-1. There are 13 residues in the CDR3. Germline V gene data show CDR1 as MNHEY and CDR2 as SVGEGT. The CDR3 region is CASSWAVYTEAFF.

V is TRBV7-9 and J is TRBJ1-4. The germline gives CDR1 SEHNR, CDR2 FQNEAQ (reference sequence). CDR3 length: 11 amino acids. CDR3 amino acids: CASREGEKLFF.

This chain joins TRBV18 and TRBJ2-1; TCRdb's D call of TRBD1 is untestable without DNA. Per the germline V gene, CDR1 is KGHSH and CDR2 is LQKENI. This CDR3 spans 15 amino acids. CDR3 protein: CASSPNGTGGREQFF.

The rearrangement uses TRBV20-1 and TRBJ1-5; TCRdb's assignment of TRBD1 cannot be checked, as there is no DNA. In germline, CDR1 is DFQATT, CDR2 SNEGSKA (reference sequence). The CDR3 is 13 residues long. CDR3 sequence reads: CSALRVAGQPQHF.

V usage is TRBV20-1 and J usage is TRBJ1-4. Germline V gene sequence: CDR1 DFQATT, CDR2 SNEGSKA (reference sequence). The CDR3 is 14 residues long. The chain's CDR3 is CSTLIDLAGEKLFF.

The rearrangement joins TRBV5-1 to TRBJ2-6; TCRdb's D call of TRBD1 is untestable without DNA. The CDR3 is made up of 22 amino acids. The V gene's germline CDR1 is SGHRS and CDR2 YFSETQ. The CDR3 protein is CASSLDQNMGQGYLSGANVLTF.

The CDR3 loop reads CASSLMGQVHEAFF. The V gene is TRBV5-1, the J gene TRBJ1-1; TCRdb indicates TRBD1, and absent DNA this call remains unverified. This CDR3 has 14 residues. Germline CDR1 and CDR2: SGHRS and YFSETQ.

This chain joins TRBV5-5 and TRBJ2-7; TCRdb designates TRBD2, a call that cannot be tested without DNA. From germline, CDR1 is SGHKS and CDR2 YYEKEE (reference sequence). The CDR3 is 16 residues long. The CDR3 sequence: CASSPRGTNAGYEQYF.

This chain's CDR3 is CASRGTSGTGELFF. This chain links TRBV3-1 with TRBJ2-2; TCRdb selects TRBD2, and the lack of DNA leaves this call unchecked. The CDR3 totals 14 residues. The germline V gene encodes CDR1 LGHDT and CDR2 YNNKEL (reference sequence).

The chain joins TRBV12-3 or TRBV12-4 to TRBJ2-5; TCRdb's D call of TRBD1 is untestable without DNA. The CDR3 has 14 amino acids. This CDR3 is CASSLETAKETQYF.

J is TRBJ2-3 and V is TRBV20-1. The CDR3 sequence is 12 residues long. The germline CDR1 and CDR2 sequences are DFQATT and SNEGSKA (reference sequence). CDR3 residues: CSARAHTDTQYF.

The chain is built from TRBV5-1 and TRBJ2-2. The germline V gene has CDR1 SGHRS and CDR2 YFSETQ. CDR3 length: 14 residues. CDR3 sequence: CASSAVLNTGELFF. Looking up the rest from reference TRBV5-1 and TRBJ2-2 gives the full variable domain: KAGVTQTPRYLIKTRGQQVTLSCSPISGHRSVSWYQQTPGQGLQFLFEYFSETQRNKGNFPGRFSGRQFSNSRSEMNVSTLELGDSALYLCASSAVLNTGELFFGEGSRLTVL.

This chain links TRBV28 with TRBJ2-2. CDR3 length: 14 residues. The V gene's germline CDR1 is MDHEN and CDR2 SYDVKM. CDR3 protein: CASSLARNTGELFF.

V is TRBV20-1 and J is TRBJ2-7; TCRdb's D call of TRBD2 is untestable without DNA. There are 13 residues in the CDR3. Looked up from germline, CDR1 is DFQATT and CDR2 is SNEGSKA (reference sequence). The CDR3: CSAIGAGIYEQYF.

V gene TRBV18 combines with J gene TRBJ1-1. Germline assignment: CDR1 KGHSH and CDR2 LQKENI. CDR3 length: 13 amino acids. The CDR3 spells CASALRENTEAFF.